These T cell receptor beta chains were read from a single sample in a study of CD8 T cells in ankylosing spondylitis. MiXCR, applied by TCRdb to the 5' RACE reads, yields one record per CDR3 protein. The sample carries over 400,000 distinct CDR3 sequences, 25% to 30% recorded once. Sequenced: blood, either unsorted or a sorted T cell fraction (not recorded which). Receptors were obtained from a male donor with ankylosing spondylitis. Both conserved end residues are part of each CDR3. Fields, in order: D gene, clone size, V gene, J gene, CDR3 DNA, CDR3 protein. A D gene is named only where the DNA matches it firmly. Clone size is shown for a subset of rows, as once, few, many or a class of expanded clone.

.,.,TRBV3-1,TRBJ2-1,TGTGCCAGCAGCCAAGAGGGGGGGCCAGGTGGGTTCTTC,CASSQEGGPGGFF
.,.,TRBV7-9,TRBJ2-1,TGTGCCAGCAGCCGCGCGAGCGGAGCCAATGAGCAGTTCTTC,CASSRASGANEQFF
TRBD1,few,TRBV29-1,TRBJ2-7,TGCAGCGTTACGGGACAGGGGTACGAGCAGTACTTC,CSVTGQGYEQYF
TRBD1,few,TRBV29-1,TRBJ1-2,TGCAGCGTTGCCCGAGACAGGGTAGTAGATGGCTACACCTTC,CSVARDRVVDGYTF
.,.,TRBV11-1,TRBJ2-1,TGTGCCAGCAGCCTCCAACTAGCTTCCTCCTACAATGAGCAGTTCTTC,CASSLQLASSYNEQFF
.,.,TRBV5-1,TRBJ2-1,TGCGCCAGCAGCTACCGGGATAGCTCCTACAATGAGCAGTTCTTC,CASSYRDSSYNEQFF
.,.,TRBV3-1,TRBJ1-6,TGTGCCAGCAGCCGGTTAGGCCCCCTCCACTTT,CASSRLGPLHF
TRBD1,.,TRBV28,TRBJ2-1,TGTGCCAGCAGCTTGGACAGGGCATTCTACAATGAGCAGTTCTTC,CASSLDRAFYNEQFF
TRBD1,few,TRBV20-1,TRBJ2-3,TGCAGTGCGGGGACAGGAGCAGATACGCAGTATTTT,CSAGTGADTQYF
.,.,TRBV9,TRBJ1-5,TGTGCCAGCAGCTACGGGGTTAATCAGCCCCAGCATTTT,CASSYGVNQPQHF
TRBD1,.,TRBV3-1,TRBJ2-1,TGTGCCAGCAGCCCGGACAGGGGCAATGAGCAGTTCTTC,CASSPDRGNEQFF
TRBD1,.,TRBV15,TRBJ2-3,TGTGCCACCAGCAGACGACAGGGAGTTGACCAGTATTTT,CATSRRQGVDQYF
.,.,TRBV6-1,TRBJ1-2,TGTGCCACTGGGAGTTTCAGTAACTATGGCTACACCTTC,CATGSFSNYGYTF
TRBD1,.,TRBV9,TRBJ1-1,TGTGCCAGCAGCGCCAGGGGGCTGTTGAACACTGAAGCTTTCTTT,CASSARGLLNTEAFF
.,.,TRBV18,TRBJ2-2,TGTGCCAGCTCACCAAGAACGGGGGAGACCGGGGAGCTGTTTTTT,CASSPRTGETGELFF
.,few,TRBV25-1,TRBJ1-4,TGTGCCAGCAGTGACCGGGAAACTAATGAAAAACTGTTTTTT,CASSDRETNEKLFF
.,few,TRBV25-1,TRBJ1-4,TGTGCCAGCAGTGAGGGGGGCAGTACTAATGAAAAACTGTTTTTT,CASSEGGSTNEKLFF
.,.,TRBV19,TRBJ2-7,TGTGCCAGCAGACAGGCCAGCTCCTACGAGCAGTACTTC,CASRQASSYEQYF
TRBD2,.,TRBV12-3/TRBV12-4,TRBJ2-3,TGTGCCAGCAGGACCGCAGCGGGAGGGTCCCTCGGCCCAGATACGCAGTATTTT,CASRTAAGGSLGPDTQYF
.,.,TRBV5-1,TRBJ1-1,TGCGCCAGCAGCACAGGGATGAACACTGAAGCTTTCTTT,CASSTGMNTEAFF
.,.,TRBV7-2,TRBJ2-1,TGTGCCAGCAGCTTAGAGGTACACTCCTACAATGAGCAGTTCTTC,CASSLEVHSYNEQFF
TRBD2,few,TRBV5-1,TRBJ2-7,TGCGCCAGCACCCCACGGAGCGGGAGTTTAACCTACGAGCAGTACTTC,CASTPRSGSLTYEQYF
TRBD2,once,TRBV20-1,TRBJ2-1,TGCAGTGCTTCCCTTAGTTCGGGAGGGTACAATGAGCAGTTCTTC,CSASLSSGGYNEQFF
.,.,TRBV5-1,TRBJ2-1,TGCGCCAGCGGGCCGGGGGACAATGAGCAGTTCTTC,CASGPGDNEQFF
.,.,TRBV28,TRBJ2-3,TGTGCCAGCGCGAGATTCAGCACAGATACGCAGTATTTT,CASARFSTDTQYF
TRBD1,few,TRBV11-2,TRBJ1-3,TGTGCCAGCAGCTTAGAGGGACAGGTTACCTCTGGAAACACCATATATTTT,CASSLEGQVTSGNTIYF
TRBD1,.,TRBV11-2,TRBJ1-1,TGTGCCAGCAGCTTACAGGGGGCCCTACTCACTGAAGCTTTCTTT,CASSLQGALLTEAFF
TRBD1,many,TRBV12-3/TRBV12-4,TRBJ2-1,TGTGCCAGCACCAGACAGGGGGCGCATGGTGAGCAGTTCTTC,CASTRQGAHGEQFF
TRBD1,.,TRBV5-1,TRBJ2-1,TGCGCCAGCAGCCCTGACAGGGTAGCTGAGCAGTTCTTC,CASSPDRVAEQFF
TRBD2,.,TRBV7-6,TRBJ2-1,TGTGCCAGCAGCTTAGTAGTAGCGGGAGCGGTTAATGAGCAGTTCTTC,CASSLVVAGAVNEQFF
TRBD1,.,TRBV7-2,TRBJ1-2,TGTGCCAGCAGCCCGGACAGGGACCCCCTGAGCTACACCTTC,CASSPDRDPLSYTF
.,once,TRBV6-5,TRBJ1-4,TGTGCCAGCAGTTACCCCAAGACAGATGAAAAACTGTTTTTT,CASSYPKTDEKLFF
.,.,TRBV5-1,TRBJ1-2,TGCGCCAGCAACCCGAGGGGGGGTTTAGATGGCTACACCTTC,CASNPRGGLDGYTF
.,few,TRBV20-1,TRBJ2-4,TGCTCCACGGGGCAGGAAAACATTCAGTACTTC,CSTGQENIQYF
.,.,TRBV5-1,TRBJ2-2,TGCGCCAGCAGCTTCGGACACTCTACATTGAACACCGGGGAGCTGTTTTTT,CASSFGHSTLNTGELFF
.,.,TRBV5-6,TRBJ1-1,TGTGCCAGCAGCTTGAATGGGCTGAACACTGAAGCTTTCTTT,CASSLNGLNTEAFF
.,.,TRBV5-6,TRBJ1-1,TGTGCCAGCAGTTCCGGGACTGCCTCACATAGATACACTGAAGCTTTCTTT,CASSSGTASHRYTEAFF
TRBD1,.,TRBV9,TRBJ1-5,TGTGCCAGCAGCGCTGGAACAGGGGCGGGACAGCCCCAGCATTTT,CASSAGTGAGQPQHF
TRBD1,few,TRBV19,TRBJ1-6,TGTGCCAGTAGTCCAAACGGACAGGGATATTCACCCCTCCACTTT,CASSPNGQGYSPLHF
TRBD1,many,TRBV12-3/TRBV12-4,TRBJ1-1,TGTGCCAGCAGTTTAAGAGGACAGGGGGCGTGGACTGAAGCTTTCTTT,CASSLRGQGAWTEAFF
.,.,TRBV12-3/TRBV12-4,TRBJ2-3,TGTGCCAGCAGTCGAAGGGCGGCCAGCACAGATACGCAGTATTTT,CASSRRAASTDTQYF
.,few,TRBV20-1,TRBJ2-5,TGCAGTGCTAGAGATTCAGGGTACAGGCGGGAGACCCAGTACTTC,CSARDSGYRRETQYF
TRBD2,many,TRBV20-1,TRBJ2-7,TGCAGTGCCCGGGACTACCGCTCCTACGAGCAGTACTTC,CSARDYRSYEQYF
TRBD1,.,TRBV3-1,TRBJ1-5,TGTGCCAGCAGCCTGACAGGGGTGGATCAGCCCCAGCATTTT,CASSLTGVDQPQHF
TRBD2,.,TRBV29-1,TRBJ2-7,TGCAGCGCGGCCTGGGGACTAGCGGGAGGGCCTGGCTCCTACGAGCAGTACTTC,CSAAWGLAGGPGSYEQYF
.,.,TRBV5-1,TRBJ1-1,TGCGCCAGCCTCCCACAGGCGGGGGCCTGGAACACTGAAGCTTTCTTT,CASLPQAGAWNTEAFF
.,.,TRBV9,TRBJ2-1,TGTGCCAGCAGCGTCGGGCAGGGAGTTTACAATGAGCAGTTCTTC,CASSVGQGVYNEQFF
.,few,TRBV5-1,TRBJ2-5,TGCGCCAGCAGCTTGGGCGTGGGAGTGGTGGAGACCCAGTACTTC,CASSLGVGVVETQYF
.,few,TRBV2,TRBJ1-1,TGTGCCAGCAGTGTGGGAGGTCGTACTGAAGCTTTCTTT,CASSVGGRTEAFF
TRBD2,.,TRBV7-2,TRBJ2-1,TGTGCCAGCAGCTTCCAGCGGGGGGGTAATGAGCAGTTCTTC,CASSFQRGGNEQFF
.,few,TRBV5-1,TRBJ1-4,TGCGCCAGCAGCTCCTCTGATGGGGCGGGTGAAAAACTGTTTTTT,CASSSSDGAGEKLFF
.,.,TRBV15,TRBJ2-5,TGTGCCACCAGCAGAGGAGAGACCCAGTACTTC,CATSRGETQYF
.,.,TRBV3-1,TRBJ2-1,TGTGCCAGCAGCCAAGCCGCCGGGGGTTCCTACAATGAGCAGTTCTTC,CASSQAAGGSYNEQFF
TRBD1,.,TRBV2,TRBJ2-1,TGTGCCAGCAATCGGGACAGGGGTGACAATGAGCAGTTCTTC,CASNRDRGDNEQFF
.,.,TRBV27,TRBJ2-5,TGTGCCAGCAGTGCCTTAGGTCAAGAGACCCAGTACTTC,CASSALGQETQYF